The source of this T cell receptor beta chain is a study of blood T cell repertoires in COVID-19. Sequencing was performed with immunoSEQ multiplex PCR; in TCRdb, only in-frame clones are kept and a portion is missing. The table lists tens of thousands of clones, around 88% of them singletons. A few counts support this clone. This receptor was taken from a woman older than 75 with acute or convalescent COVID-19. The source material was peripheral blood.

The CDR3 coding sequence is TGTGCCAGCAGCTTTGTGGGGGCCGTCAATCAGCCCCAGCATTTT. It is translated as CASSFVGAVNQPQHF. The chain joins TRBV5-8 to TRBJ1-5; tentative D call: TRBD1 (6 bases). Between the trimmed V and J ends, which lost 2 bases and 3 bases, there was a span of 12 bases. CDR3 length: 15 residues. Per the germline V gene, CDR1 is SGHTS and CDR2 is YDEGEE. Looking up the rest from reference TRBV5-8 and TRBJ1-5 gives the full variable domain: EAGVTQSPTHLIKTRGQQATLRCSPISGHTSVYWYQQALGLGLQFLLWYDEGEERNRGNFPPRFSGRQFPNYSSELNVNALELEDSALYLCASSFVGAVNQPQHFGDGTRLSIL.